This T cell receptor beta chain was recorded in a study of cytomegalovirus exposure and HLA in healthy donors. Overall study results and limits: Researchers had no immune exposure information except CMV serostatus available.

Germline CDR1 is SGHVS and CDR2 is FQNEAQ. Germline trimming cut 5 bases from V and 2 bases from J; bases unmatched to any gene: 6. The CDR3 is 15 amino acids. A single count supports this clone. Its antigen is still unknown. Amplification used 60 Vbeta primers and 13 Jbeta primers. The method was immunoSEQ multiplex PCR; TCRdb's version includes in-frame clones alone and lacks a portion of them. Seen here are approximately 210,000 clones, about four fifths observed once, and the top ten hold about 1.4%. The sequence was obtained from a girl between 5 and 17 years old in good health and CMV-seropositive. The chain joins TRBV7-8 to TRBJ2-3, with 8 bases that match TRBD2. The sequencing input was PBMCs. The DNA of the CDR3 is TGTGCCAGCAGCAAACGGGGGGGGAACACAGATACGCAGTATTTT. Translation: CASSKRGGNTDTQYF.